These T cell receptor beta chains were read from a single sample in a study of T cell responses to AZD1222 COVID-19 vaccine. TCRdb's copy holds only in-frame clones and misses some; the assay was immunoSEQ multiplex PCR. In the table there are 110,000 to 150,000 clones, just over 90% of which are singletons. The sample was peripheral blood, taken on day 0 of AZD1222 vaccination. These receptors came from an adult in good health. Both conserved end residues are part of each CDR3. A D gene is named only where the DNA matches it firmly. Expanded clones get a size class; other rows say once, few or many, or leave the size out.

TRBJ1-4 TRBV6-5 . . CASRQGTEKLFF TGTGCCAGCAGGCAGGGGACGGAAAAACTGTTTTTT
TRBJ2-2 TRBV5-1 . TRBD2 CASSLGTSLGAGELFF TGCGCCAGCAGCTTGGGGACTAGCCTGGGAGCCGGGGAGCTGTTTTTT
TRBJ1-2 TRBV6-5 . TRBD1 CASTPTGRYGYTF TGTGCCAGCACCCCGACAGGGAGGTATGGCTACACCTTC
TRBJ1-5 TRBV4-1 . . CASSPLGRGGQPQHF TGCGCCAGCAGCCCCCTAGGGAGGGGGGGTCAGCCCCAGCATTTT
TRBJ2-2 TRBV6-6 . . CASSYRSGAGELFF TGTGCCAGCAGTTACCGCTCAGGGGCCGGGGAGCTGTTTTTT
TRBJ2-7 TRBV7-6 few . CASSEVRGAPYEQYF TGTGCCAGCAGCGAAGTACGGGGGGCTCCCTACGAGCAGTACTTC
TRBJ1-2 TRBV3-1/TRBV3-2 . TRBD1 CASSRYTTGTGLLGNYGYTF TGTGCCAGCAGCCGATACACAACCGGGACAGGGCTTCTGGGGAACTATGGCTACACCTTC
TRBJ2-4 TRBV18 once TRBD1 CASSRDVIYGTENIQYF TGTGCCAGCTCACGAGACGTTATATACGGGACAGAAAACATTCAGTACTTC
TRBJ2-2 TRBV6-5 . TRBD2 CASTLLAGAGELFF TGTGCCAGCACTTTACTAGCGGGGGCCGGGGAGCTGTTTTTT
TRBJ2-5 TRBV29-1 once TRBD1 CSVGPTGEKTQYF TGCAGCGTTGGACCGACAGGGGAAAAGACCCAGTACTTC
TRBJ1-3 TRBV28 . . CASLGARLDSGNTIYF TGTGCCAGCCTTGGGGCCCGCCTGGACTCTGGAAACACCATATATTTT
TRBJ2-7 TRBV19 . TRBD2 CASSYAGGDEQYF TGTGCCAGTAGTTACGCGGGAGGGGACGAGCAGTACTTC
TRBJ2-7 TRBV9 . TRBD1 CASSVDGDRDRKQYF TGTGCCAGCAGCGTAGATGGCGACAGGGATCGTAAGCAGTACTTC
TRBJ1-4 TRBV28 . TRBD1 CASRYRGASLAKLFF TGTGCCAGCAGGTACAGGGGAGCCTCCTTGGCGAAACTGTTTTTT
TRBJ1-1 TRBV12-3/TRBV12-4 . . CASSFVLGEAFF TGTGCCAGCAGTTTCGTGTTGGGTGAAGCTTTCTTT
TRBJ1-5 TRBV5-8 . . CASSARGYQPQHF TGTGCCAGCAGCGCGAGGGGGTATCAGCCCCAGCATTTT
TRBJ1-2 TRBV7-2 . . CASSSGPYGYTF TGTGCCAGCAGCTCGGGACCCTATGGCTACACCTTC
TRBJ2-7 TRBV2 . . CASSEQGIGEQYF TGTGCCAGCAGTGAACAGGGGATTGGCGAGCAGTACTTC
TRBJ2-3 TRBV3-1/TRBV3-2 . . CASSQIAGSTDTQYF TGTGCCAGCAGCCAAATTGCCGGCTCCACAGATACGCAGTATTTT
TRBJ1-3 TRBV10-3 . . CAISESSGGVGNTIYF TGTGCCATCAGTGAGTCTTCCGGAGGCGTGGGAAACACCATATATTTT
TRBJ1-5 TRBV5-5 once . CASSQWGVRDQPQHF TGTGCCAGCAGCCAATGGGGGGTCAGGGATCAGCCCCAGCATTTT
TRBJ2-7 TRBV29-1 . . CSVLGEYEQYF TGCAGCGTTCTTGGGGAATACGAGCAGTACTTC
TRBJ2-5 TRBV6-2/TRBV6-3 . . CASSYYETQYF TGTGCCAGCAGTTACTATGAGACCCAGTACTTC
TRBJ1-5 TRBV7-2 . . CASSLFGDQPQHF TGTGCCAGCAGCTTATTCGGGGATCAGCCCCAGCATTTT
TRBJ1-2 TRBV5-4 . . CASSLSVGSQDGYTF TGTGCCAGCAGCTTGTCTGTCGGGTCCCAGGATGGCTACACCTTC
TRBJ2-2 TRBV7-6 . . CASSASGRDTGELFF TGTGCCAGCAGCGCCTCCGGTAGGGACACCGGGGAGCTGTTTTTT
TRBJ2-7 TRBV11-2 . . CASSLFGQTYEQYF TGTGCCAGCAGCTTATTTGGGCAGACCTACGAGCAGTACTTC
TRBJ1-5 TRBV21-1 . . CASSNVVVPLNQPQHF TGTGCCAGCAGCAATGTGGTGGTCCCTCTCAATCAGCCCCAGCATTTT
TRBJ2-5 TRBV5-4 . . CASSLLGYQETQYF TGTGCCAGCAGCTTGCTAGGTTACCAAGAGACCCAGTACTTC
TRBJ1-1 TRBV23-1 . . CASSQQNTEAFF TGCGCCAGCAGTCAGCAGAACACTGAAGCTTTCTTT
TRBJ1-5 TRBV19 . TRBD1 CASRGTGNQPQHF TGTGCCAGTAGGGGGACAGGCAATCAGCCCCAGCATTTT
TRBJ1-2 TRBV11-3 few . CASSLEGRQGDYGYTF TGTGCCAGCAGCTTAGAAGGAAGACAAGGGGACTATGGCTACACCTTC
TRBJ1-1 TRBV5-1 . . CASSPGGEGGAFF TGCGCCAGCAGCCCCGGAGGGGAGGGCGGAGCTTTCTTT
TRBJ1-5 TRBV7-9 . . CASSFEEWSGQPQHF TGTGCCAGCAGCTTTGAGGAATGGTCAGGGCAGCCCCAGCATTTT
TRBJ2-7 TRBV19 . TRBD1 CASSPLTGDEQYF TGTGCCAGTAGTCCCTTAACAGGGGACGAGCAGTACTTC
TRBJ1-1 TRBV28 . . CASSLPGQNTEAFF TGTGCCAGCAGTTTGCCGGGACAGAACACTGAAGCTTTCTTT
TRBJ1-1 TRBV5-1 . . CASSFMGSTEAFF TGCGCCAGCAGCTTTATGGGAAGCACTGAAGCTTTCTTT
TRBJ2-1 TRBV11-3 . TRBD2 CASSRGLAGSKQFF TGTGCCAGCAGCCGGGGACTAGCGGGATCGAAGCAGTTCTTC
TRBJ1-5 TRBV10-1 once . CARKQPQHF TGCGCCAGAAAACAGCCCCAGCATTTT
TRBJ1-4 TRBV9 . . CASSVEVRQEKLFF TGTGCCAGCAGCGTGGAGGTGCGACAGGAAAAACTGTTTTTT
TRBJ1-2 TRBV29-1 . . CSVDPQVNYGYTF TGCAGCGTTGATCCACAGGTCAACTATGGCTACACCTTC
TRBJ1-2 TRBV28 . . CAILPDNSYGYTF TGTGCCATCTTGCCCGACAATAGCTATGGCTACACCTTC